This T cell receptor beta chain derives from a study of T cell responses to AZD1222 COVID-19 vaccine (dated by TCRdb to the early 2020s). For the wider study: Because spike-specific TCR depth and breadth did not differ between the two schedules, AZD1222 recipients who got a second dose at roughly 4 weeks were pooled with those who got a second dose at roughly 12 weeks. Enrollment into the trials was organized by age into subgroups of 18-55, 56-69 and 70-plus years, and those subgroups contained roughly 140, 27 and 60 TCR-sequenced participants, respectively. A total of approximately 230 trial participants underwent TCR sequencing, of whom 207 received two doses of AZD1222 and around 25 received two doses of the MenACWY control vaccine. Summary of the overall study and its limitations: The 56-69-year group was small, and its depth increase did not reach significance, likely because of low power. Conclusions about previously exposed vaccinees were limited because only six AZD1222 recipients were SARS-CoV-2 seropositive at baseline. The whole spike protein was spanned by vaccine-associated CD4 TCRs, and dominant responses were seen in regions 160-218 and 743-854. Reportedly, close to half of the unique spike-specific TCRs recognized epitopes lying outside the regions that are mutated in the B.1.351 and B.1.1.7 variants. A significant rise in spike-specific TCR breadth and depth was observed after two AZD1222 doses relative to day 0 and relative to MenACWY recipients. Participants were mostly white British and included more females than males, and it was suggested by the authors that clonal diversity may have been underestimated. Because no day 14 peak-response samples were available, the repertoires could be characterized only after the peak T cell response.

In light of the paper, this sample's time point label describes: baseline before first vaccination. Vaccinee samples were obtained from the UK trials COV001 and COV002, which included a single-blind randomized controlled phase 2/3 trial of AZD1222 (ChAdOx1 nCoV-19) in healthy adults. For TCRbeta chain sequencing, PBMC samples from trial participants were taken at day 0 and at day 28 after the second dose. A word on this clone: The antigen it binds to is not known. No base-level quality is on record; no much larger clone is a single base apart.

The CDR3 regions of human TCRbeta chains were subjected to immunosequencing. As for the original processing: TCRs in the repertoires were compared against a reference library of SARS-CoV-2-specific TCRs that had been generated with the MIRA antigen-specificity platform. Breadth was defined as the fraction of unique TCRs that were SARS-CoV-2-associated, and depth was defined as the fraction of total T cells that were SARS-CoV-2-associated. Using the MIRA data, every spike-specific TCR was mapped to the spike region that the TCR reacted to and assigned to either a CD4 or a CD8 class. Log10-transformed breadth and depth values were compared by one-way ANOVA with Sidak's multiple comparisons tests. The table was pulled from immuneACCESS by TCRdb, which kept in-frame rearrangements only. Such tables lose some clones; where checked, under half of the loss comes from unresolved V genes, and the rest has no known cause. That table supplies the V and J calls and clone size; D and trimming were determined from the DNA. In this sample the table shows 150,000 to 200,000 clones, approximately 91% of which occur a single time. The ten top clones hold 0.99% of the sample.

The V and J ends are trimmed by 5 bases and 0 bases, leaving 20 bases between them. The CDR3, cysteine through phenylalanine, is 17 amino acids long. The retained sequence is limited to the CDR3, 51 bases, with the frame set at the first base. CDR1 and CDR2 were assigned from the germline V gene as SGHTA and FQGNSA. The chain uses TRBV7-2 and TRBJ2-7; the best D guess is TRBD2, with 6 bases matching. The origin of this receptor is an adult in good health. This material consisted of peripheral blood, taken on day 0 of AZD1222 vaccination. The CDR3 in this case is CASSLQARGLSSYEQYF. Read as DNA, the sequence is TGTGCCAGCAGCCTTCAAGCGCGGGGCCTGAGCTCCTACGAGCAGTACTTC.